This T cell receptor beta chain is drawn from a study of T cells of healthy individuals. TCRdb analysed the 5' RACE reads with MiXCR anew, one entry per CDR3 protein. The data show tens of thousands of distinct CDR3 sequences, about 14% seen once. This clonotype was counted many times. Per germline, CDR1 SGHTA and CDR2 FQGNSA. Trimming left V 3 bases short and J 3 bases short, with 12 bases between. The CDR3 is made up of 15 amino acids. The receptor comes from a human donor in good health. The rearrangement links TRBV7-2 to TRBJ1-5, with D perhaps TRBD1 (6 bases). The CDR3 region is CASSFQQGTNQPQHF. Written as DNA, the CDR3 is TGTGCCAGCAGCTTCCAACAGGGTACCAATCAGCCCCAGCATTTT.